The T cell receptor beta chain described here comes from a study of PD-1 blockade in classical Hodgkin lymphoma. Overall study context: Once every 2 weeks, patients received intravenous nivolumab at 3 mg/kg.

There was relapse after autologous stem cell transplantation in every patient, and there was variation in brentuximab vedotin exposure. About this clone itself: Its antigen is undetermined.

Generated by immunoSEQ multiplex PCR, the TCRdb table keeps only in-frame clones and is missing some. The repertoire holds tens of thousands of clones, with roughly 78% as singletons. CDR1 is SGHKS and CDR2 is YYEKEE in the germline V gene (reference sequence). V was trimmed by 0 bases and J by 3 bases, leaving 16 bases between them. The CDR3 consists of 16 residues. The study's findings and limits: The CD4+ diversity rise by C4D1 was clearest in complete responders.

Source: peripheral blood mononuclear cells (PBMCs), taken at baseline. The rearrangement joins TRBV5-5 to TRBJ2-7, with a weak D call TRBD2 (6 bases). The sequence was collected from a human donor with classical Hodgkin lymphoma. Written as DNA, the CDR3 is TGTGCCAGCAGCTTGGGATTCGGGAGATCGGACTACGAGCAGTACTTC. The encoded protein is CASSLGFGRSDYEQYF. The variable domain in full, with the rest retrieved from reference TRBV5-5 and TRBJ2-7, is DAGVTQSPTHLIKTRGQQVTLRCSPISGHKSVSWYQQVLGQGPQFIFQYYEKEERGRGNFPDRFSARQFPNYSSELNVNALLLGDSALYLCASSLGFGRSDYEQYFGPGTRLTVT.